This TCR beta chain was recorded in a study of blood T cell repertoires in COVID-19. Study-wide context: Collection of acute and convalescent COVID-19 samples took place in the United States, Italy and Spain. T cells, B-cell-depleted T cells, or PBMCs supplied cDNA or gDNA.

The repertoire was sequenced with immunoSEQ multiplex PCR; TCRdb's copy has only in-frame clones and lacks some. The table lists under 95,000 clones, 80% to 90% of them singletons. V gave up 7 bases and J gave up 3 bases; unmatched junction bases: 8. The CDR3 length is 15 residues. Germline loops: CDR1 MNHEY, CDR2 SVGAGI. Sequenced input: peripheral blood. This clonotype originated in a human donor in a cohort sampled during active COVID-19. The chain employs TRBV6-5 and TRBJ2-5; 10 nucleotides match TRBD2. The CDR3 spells CASTRAGGLEETQYF. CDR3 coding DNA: TGTGCCAGCACTAGAGCGGGAGGGCTCGAAGAGACCCAGTACTTC.